Described below is a single TCR beta chain sequence and its context. Antigen specificity is unknown. The data derive from a study of response to subunit inactivated influenza vaccine. Notes on the study in general: Each seasonal flu vaccination may recruit only limited new T cells, authors suggested.

MiXCR was run by TCRdb on the RT-PCR reads, yielding one entry per CDR3 protein. Of fewer than 600,000 distinct CDR3 sequences in the sample, about 7.2% are singletons; the top ten hold around 13%. The sequences come from PBMCs from blood, collected about 23 months after vaccination. The sequence was collected from a man between 50 and 69 years old who received an inactivated influenza vaccine.

CDR3 protein: CASSPGRRNIQYF. In nucleotides, the CDR3 is TGTGCCAGCAGTCCTGGGCGGAGGAACATTCAGTACTTC. The rearrangement uses TRBV12-3 or TRBV12-4 and TRBJ2-4, with a weak D call TRBD2 (5 bases). V was shortened by 5 bases and J by 7 bases, with 12 bases between the two germline ends. The length of the CDR3 is 13 residues.